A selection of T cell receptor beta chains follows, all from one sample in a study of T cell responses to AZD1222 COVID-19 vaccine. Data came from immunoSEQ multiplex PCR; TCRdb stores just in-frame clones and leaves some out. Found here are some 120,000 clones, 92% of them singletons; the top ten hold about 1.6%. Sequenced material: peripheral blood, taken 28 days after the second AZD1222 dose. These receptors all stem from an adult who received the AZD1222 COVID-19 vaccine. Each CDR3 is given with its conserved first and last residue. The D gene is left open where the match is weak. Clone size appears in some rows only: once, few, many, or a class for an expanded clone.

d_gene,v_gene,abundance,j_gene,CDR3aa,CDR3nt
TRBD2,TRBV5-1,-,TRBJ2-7,CASSLTGTSGTNF,TGCGCCAGCAGCTTGACCGGGACTAGCGGAACCAACTTC
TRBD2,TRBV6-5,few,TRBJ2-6,CASARGDSGANVLTF,TGTGCCAGCGCTCGGGGGGACTCTGGGGCCAACGTCCTGACTTTC
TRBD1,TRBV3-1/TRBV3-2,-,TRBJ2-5,CASSQEIGGAETQYF,TGTGCCAGCAGCCAAGAAATAGGGGGCGCAGAGACCCAGTACTTC
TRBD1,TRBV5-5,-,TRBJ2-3,CASSTGTGGTDTQYF,TGTGCCAGCAGCACCGGGACAGGGGGCACAGATACGCAGTATTTT
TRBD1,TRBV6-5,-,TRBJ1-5,CASSGQGNDNQPQHF,TGTGCCAGCAGCGGACAGGGAAACGACAATCAGCCCCAGCATTTT
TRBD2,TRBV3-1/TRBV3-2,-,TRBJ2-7,CASSPRGAGDEQYF,TGTGCCAGCAGCCCCCGAGGGGCGGGAGACGAGCAGTACTTC
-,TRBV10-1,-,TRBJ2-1,CASSGAALLGNEQFF,TGCGCCAGCAGTGGAGCGGCCCTCCTGGGGAATGAGCAGTTCTTC
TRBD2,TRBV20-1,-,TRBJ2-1,CSASQASGGYNEQFF,TGCAGTGCTAGTCAGGCTAGCGGGGGGTACAATGAGCAGTTCTTC
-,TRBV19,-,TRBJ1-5,CASSPPWGNQPQHF,TGTGCCAGTAGTCCCCCGTGGGGCAATCAGCCCCAGCATTTT
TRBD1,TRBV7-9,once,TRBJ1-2,CASSRTGKYGYTF,TGTGCCAGCAGCCGGACAGGGAAGTATGGCTACACCTTC
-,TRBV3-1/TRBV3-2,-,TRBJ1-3,CASSQGYSGNTIYF,TGTGCCAGCAGCCAAGGGTATTCTGGAAACACCATATATTTT
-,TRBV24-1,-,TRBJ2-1,CATSEGSRDVNEQFF,TGTGCCACCAGTGAGGGCTCAAGGGACGTAAATGAGCAGTTCTTC
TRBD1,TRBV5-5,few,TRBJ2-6,CASSTRTGSGANVLTF,TGTGCCAGCAGCACCCGGACAGGGTCGGGGGCCAACGTCCTGACTTTC
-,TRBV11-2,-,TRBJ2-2,CASSVTSRGTGELFF,TGTGCCAGCAGCGTAACATCACGGGGCACCGGGGAGCTGTTTTTT
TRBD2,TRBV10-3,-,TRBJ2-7,CAISALSGGRSYEQYF,TGTGCCATCAGTGCGCTTTCGGGGGGTCGGTCCTACGAGCAGTACTTC
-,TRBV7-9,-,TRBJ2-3,CASSLGERSSRDTQYF,TGTGCCAGCAGCTTAGGGGAGAGGAGTTCGCGGGATACGCAGTATTTT
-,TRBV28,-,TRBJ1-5,CASGNQPQHF,TGTGCCAGCGGTAATCAGCCCCAGCATTTT
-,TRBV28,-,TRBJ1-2,CASSHPRGGNGYTF,TGTGCCAGCAGTCACCCTCGGGGGGGGAATGGCTACACCTTC
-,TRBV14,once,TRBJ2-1,CASSQDRAGDYNEQFF,TGTGCCAGCAGCCAAGATCGCGCAGGAGACTACAATGAGCAGTTCTTC
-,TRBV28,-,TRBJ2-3,CASSLLGGSGTDTQYF,TGTGCCAGCAGTTTATTAGGCGGAAGCGGCACAGATACGCAGTATTTT
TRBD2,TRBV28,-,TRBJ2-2,CASSGPSGLVITGELFF,TGTGCCAGCAGTGGCCCATCGGGACTAGTGATCACCGGGGAGCTGTTTTTT
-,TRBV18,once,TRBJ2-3,CATGRGGQASTDTQYF,TGTGCCACTGGACGGGGGGGACAGGCTTCGACAGATACGCAGTATTTT
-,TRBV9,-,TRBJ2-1,CASSGVGSGLEPGVVF,TGTGCCAGCAGCGGGGTGGGGAGCGGGTTGGAACCAGGCGTAGTCTTC
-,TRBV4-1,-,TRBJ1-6,CASSQVLRSASSYNSPLHF,TGCGCCAGCAGCCAAGTCCTCCGCTCCGCCAGCTCCTATAATTCACCCCTCCACTTT
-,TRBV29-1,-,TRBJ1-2,CSVEGWQKEGYTF,TGCAGCGTTGAAGGGTGGCAGAAGGAAGGCTACACCTTC
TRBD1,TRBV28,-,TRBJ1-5,CASSFGTVSNQPQHF,TGTGCCAGCAGTTTCGGGACAGTTAGCAATCAGCCCCAGCATTTT
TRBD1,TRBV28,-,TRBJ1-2,CASSSPTGTGGNYGYTF,TGTGCCAGCAGTTCTCCAACCGGGACAGGAGGTAACTATGGCTACACCTTC
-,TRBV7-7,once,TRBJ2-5,CASSLDSSRGETQYF,TGTGCCAGCAGCTTAGATTCTTCTAGGGGGGAGACCCAGTACTTC
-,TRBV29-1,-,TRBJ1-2,CSVRGGSNYGYTF,TGCAGCGTAAGGGGGGGCTCTAACTATGGCTACACCTTC
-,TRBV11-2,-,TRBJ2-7,CASSLGAAGDYEQYF,TGTGCCAGCAGCTTAGGGGCGGCAGGAGACTACGAGCAGTACTTC
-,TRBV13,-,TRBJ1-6,CASSIQQGITYNSPLHF,TGTGCCAGCAGCATCCAGCAGGGAATAACCTATAATTCACCCCTCCACTTT
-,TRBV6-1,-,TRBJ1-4,CASSEVRAAYEKLFF,TGTGCCAGCAGTGAAGTTAGGGCAGCTTATGAAAAACTGTTTTTT
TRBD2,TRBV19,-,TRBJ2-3,CAKGLAGADTQYF,TGTGCCAAGGGACTAGCGGGAGCAGATACGCAGTATTTT